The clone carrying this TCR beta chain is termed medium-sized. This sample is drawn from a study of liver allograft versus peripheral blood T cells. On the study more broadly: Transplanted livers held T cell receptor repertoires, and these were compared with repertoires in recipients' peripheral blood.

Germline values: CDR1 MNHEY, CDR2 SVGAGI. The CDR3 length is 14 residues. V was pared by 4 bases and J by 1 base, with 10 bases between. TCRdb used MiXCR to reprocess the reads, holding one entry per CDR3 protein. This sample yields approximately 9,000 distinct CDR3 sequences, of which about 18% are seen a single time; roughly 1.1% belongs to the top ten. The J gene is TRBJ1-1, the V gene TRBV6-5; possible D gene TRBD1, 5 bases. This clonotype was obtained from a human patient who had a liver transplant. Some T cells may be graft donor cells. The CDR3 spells CASSSRQRNTEAFF. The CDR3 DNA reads TGTGCCAGCAGTTCCCGACAGAGGAACACTGAAGCTTTCTTT.